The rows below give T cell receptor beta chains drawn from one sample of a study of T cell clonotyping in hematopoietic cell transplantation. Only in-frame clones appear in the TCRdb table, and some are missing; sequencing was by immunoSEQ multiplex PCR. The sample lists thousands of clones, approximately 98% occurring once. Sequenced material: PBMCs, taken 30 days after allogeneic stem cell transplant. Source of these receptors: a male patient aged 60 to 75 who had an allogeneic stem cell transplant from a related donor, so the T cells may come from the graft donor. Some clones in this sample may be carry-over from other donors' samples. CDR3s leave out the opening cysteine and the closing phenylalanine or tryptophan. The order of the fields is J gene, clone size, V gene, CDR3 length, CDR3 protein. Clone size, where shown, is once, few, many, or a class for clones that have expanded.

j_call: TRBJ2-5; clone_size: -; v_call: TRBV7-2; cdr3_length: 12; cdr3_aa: ASSLPGGMETQY
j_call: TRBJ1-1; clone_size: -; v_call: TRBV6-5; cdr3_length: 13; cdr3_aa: ASRRRAAEETEAF
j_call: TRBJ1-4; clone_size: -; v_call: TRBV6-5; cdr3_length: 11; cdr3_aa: ASSTLLGEKLF
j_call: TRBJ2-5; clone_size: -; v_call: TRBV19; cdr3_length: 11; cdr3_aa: ASSPGRQETQY
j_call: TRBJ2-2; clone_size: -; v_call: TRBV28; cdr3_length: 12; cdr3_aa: ASLGSRNTGELF
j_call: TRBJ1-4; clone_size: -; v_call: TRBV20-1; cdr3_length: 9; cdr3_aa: SARGNEKLF
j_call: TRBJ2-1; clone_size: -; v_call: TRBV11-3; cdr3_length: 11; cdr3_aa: ASSLNSYNEQF
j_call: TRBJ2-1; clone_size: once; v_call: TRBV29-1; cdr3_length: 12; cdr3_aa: SAGDRGVYNEQF
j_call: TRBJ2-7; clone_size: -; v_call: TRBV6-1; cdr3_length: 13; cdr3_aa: ASSVRDGGSYEQY
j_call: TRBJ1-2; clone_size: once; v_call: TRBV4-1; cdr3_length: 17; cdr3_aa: ASSQDAFEDRGPRAGYT
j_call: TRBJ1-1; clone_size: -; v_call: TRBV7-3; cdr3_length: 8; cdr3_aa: ASFDLEAF
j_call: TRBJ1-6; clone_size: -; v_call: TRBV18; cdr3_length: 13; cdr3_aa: ASSPSGQYNSPLH
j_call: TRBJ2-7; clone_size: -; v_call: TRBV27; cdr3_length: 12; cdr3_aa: ASSLNVQGSEQY
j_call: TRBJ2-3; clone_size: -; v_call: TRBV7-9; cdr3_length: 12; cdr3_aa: ASSSERFTDTQY
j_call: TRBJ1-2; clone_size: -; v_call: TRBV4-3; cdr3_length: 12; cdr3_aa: ASSTGTGRLGYT
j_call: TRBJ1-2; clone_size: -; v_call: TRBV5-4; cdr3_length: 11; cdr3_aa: ASSLGREKGYT
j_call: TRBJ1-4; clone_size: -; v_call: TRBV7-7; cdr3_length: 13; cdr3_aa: ASSRPGQVYEKLF
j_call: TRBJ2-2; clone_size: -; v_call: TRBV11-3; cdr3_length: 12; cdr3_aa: ASSLSRNTGELF
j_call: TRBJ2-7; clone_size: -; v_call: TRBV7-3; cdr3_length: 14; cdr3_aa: ASSPRASGGSYEQY
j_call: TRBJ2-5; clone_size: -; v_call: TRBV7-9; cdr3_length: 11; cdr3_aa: ASSSRGGETQY
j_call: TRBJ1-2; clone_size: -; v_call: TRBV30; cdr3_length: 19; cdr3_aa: AWSVVFIFPYRDSPNYGYT
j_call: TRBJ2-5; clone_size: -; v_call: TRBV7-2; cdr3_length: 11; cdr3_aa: ASSRDIRETQY
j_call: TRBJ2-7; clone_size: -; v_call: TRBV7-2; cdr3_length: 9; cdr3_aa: ASSSLGGQY
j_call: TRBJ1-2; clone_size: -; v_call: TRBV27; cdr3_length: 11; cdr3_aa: ASSLRQFRGYT
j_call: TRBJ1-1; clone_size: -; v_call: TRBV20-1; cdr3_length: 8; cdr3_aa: SAANTEAF
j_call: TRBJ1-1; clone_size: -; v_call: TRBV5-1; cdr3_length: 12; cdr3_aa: ASSGLQGQTEAF
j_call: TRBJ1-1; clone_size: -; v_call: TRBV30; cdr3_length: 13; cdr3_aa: AWSVGGNLIQEAF
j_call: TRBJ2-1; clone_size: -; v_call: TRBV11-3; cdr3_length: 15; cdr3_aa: ASSLARTSGGYNEQF
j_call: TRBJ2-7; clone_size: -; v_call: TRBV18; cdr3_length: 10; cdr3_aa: ASSGDTGSKY
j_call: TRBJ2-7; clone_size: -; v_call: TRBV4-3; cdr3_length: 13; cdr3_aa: ASSPRGTGSYEQY
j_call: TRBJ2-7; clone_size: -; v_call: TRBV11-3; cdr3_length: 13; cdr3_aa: ASSLTGTGFYEQY
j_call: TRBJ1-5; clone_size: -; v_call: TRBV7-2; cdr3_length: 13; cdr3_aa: ASSLAGTDNQPQH